The following is a T cell receptor (beta chain) sequence with its context. Its antigen remains unidentified. Sequence at one end of the junction differs from germline and may be a read error. The data originate from a study of regulatory T cells in long-lasting Graves disease. Time point described: newly diagnosed GD, antithyroid drugs for less than 3 months. PBMCs provided the RNA from which the TCR library was made. CDR1 SGHRS and CDR2 YFSETQ come from the germline V gene. The CDR3 length is 13 residues. The TCR beta library used iRepertoire HTBI primers with Arm-PCR amplification of CDR3. In the original processing: Identified across the samples were approximately 60 TRBV segments and about 15 TRBJ segments. One entry per CDR3 protein results from TCRdb running MiXCR on the multiplex PCR reads. TCRdb, not the authors, supplied the V and J calls. The repertoire holds some 320,000 distinct CDR3 sequences, with approximately 20% as singletons.

General study findings and limits: Repertoires from persistent disease leaned toward TRBV28, TRBJ1-2 and TRBJ2-5.

The sample was peripheral blood mononuclear cells (PBMCs), taken at new diagnosis, from a patient treated with antithyroid drugs. The rearrangement links TRBV5-1 to TRBJ1-1, with D hard to call. The TCR comes from a female donor with Graves disease. The CDR3 DNA is TGCGCCAGCAGCCTCGACATGAACACTGAAGCTTTATTT. Amino acids: CASSLDMNTEALF.